This T cell receptor beta chain originates from a study of human T cells and chemical hapten exposure. Whole-study context: Sensitization involved placing 2% DPC onto a 2 cm by 2 cm region of upper inner arm skin.

TCRdb re-analysed the RACE reads in MiXCR, keeping a single row per CDR3 protein. The sample contains about 380,000 distinct CDR3 sequences, roughly 4.6% of which appear only once. Stated time point: pre-sensitization, week 0. Treatment in this sample: therapeutic diphenylcyclopropenone sensitization with weekly scalp DPC. This CDR3 is built from 13 residues. The germline V gene has CDR1 SEHNR and CDR2 FQNEAQ (reference sequence). Between the trimmed V and J ends, which lost 9 bases and 5 bases, there was a span of 17 bases. This clonotype was seen at least ten times. Sequenced material: whole blood, taken in connection with sensitization to the hapten diphenylcyclopropenone (DPC). The rearrangement uses TRBV7-9 and TRBJ2-7; D gene unclear. This TCR derives from a woman aged 45 to 65 with alopecia areata. Some clones in this sample may be carry-over from other donors' samples. The CDR3 sequence: CASTRSLSDEQYF. DNA for the CDR3: TGTGCCAGTACGCGGAGTTTAAGCGACGAGCAGTACTTC.